This T cell receptor (beta chain) was identified in a study of beta chain features in type 1 diabetes. Overall study: Healthy donors and patients had similar age, gender and cell yields.

General observations from the study: The VDJ junctions of type 1 diabetes patients carried fewer insertions and more deletions. Among patients, naive, central memory and Treg TCRB repertoires appeared more similar than among healthy donors. Among patients with Type 1 diabetes, TCRB CDR3s were moderately but significantly shorter in every one of the four CD4+ subsets.

The entirety of the isolated RNA underwent reverse transcription, so expressed TCRB transcripts were sequenced. Clones were sequenced by immunoSEQ multiplex PCR, and TCRdb holds only the in-frame ones, with some missing. The sample yields 900,000 or so clones, about 17% seen once. Comments on this clone: Its antigen is unidentified.

The junction had 7 bases not matched to a gene; V was cut back by 7 bases and J by 1 base. The length of the CDR3 is 15 residues. Germline loops: CDR1 MNHEY, CDR2 SVGAGI. Specimen: naive CD4+ T cells from blood. The clonotype originates from a woman aged 18-30 years in good health. The rearrangement links TRBV6-5 to TRBJ2-3; TRBD2 matches at 8 bases. This chain's CDR3 is CASIESGRGTDTQYF. For the CDR3, the DNA is TGTGCCAGCATCGAAAGCGGGAGAGGCACAGATACGCAGTATTTT.